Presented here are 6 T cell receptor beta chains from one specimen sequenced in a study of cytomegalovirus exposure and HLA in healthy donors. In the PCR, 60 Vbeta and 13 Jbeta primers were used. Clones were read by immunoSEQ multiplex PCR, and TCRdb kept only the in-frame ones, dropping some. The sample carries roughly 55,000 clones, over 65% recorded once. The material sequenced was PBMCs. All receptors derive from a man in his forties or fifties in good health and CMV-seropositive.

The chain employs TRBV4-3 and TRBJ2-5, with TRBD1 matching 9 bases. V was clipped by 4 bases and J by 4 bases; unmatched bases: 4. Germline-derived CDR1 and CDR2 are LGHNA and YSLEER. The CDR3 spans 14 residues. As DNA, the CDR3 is TGCGCCAGCAGCCGGGGACAGGGCGGAGAGACCCAGTACTTC. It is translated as CASSRGQGGETQYF.

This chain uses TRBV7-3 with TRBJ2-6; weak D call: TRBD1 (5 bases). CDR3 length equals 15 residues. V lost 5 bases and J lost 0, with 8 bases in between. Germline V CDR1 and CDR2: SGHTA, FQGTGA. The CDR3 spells CASSPRVSGANVLTF. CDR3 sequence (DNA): TGTGCCAGCAGCCCCAGGGTCTCTGGGGCCAACGTCCTGACTTTC.

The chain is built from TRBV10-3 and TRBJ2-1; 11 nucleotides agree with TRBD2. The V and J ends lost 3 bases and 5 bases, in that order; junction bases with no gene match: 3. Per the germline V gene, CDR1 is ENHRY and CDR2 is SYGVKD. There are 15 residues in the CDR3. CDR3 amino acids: CAISDSGGEDNEQFF. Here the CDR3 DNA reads TGTGCCATCAGTGATAGCGGGGGGGAGGACAATGAGCAGTTCTTC.

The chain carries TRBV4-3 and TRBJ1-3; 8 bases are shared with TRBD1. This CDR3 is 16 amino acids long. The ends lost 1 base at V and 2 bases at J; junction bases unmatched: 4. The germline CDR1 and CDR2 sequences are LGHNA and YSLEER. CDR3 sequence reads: CASSQGQGAAGNTIYF. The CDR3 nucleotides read TGCGCCAGCAGCCAAGGCCAGGGGGCGGCTGGAAACACCATATATTTT.

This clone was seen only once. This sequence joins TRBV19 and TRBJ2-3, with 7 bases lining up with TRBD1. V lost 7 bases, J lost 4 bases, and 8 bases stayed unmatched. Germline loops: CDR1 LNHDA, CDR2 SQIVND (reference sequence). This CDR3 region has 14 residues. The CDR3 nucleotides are TGTGCCAGTACCCAACAGGGGACGGCAGATACGCAGTATTTT. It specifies CASTQQGTADTQYF.

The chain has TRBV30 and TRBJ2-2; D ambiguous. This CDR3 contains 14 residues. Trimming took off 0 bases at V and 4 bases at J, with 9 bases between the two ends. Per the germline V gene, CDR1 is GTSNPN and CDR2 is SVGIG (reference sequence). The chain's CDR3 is CAWSVMRSTGELFF. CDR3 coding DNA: TGTGCCTGGAGTGTTATGAGGAGCACCGGGGAGCTGTTTTTT.